This TCR beta chain was identified in a study of OX40 agonist ivuxolimab in advanced cancers. V dropped 2 bases and J dropped 3 bases, with 16 bases sitting between them. The CDR3 is 16 residues long. Germline V gene sequence: CDR1 MNHEY, CDR2 SVGAGI. General study findings and limits: More expanded clones were seen, on average, in CD8+ T cells than in CD4+.

To note about this clone: Its antigen is undetermined.

Clones were read by immunoSEQ multiplex PCR, and TCRdb kept only the in-frame ones, dropping some. The sample lists tens of thousands of clones, around four fifths occurring once. The sequence derives from an adult with an advanced solid tumor such as melanoma, head and neck, liver or kidney cancer. The sequencing used CD4+ or CD8+ T cells sorted from blood, collected in a trial of the OX40 agonist ivuxolimab. The chain carries TRBV6-5 and TRBJ2-5; D might be TRBD1 (7 bases). The DNA for the CDR3 is TGTGCCAGCAGTTACAGCCGGCAGGGGGGTAAAGAGACCCAGTACTTC. Translated, it gives CASSYSRQGGKETQYF.